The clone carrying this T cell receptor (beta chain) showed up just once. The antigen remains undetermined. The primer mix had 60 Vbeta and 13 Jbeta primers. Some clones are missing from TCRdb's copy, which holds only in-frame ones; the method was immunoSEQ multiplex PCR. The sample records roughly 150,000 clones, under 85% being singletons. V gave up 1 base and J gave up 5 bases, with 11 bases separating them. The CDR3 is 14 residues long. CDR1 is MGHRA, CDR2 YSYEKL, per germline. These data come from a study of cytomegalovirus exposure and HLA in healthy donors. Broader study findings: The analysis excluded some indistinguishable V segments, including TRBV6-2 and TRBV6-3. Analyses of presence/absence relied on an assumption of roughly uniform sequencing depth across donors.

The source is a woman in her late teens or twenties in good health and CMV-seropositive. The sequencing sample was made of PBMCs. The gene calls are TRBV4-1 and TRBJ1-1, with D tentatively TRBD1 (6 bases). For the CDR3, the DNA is TGCGCCAGCAGCCAAGGCTATCAGGGGACTGAAGCTTTCTTT. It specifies CASSQGYQGTEAFF.